This T cell receptor (beta chain) emerged from a study of T cells in Graves' hyperthyroidism and ophthalmopathy. Study-wide results and limits: In the analysis, a 13 V-J model separated ophthalmopathy from stable hyperthyroidism. The majority of expanded thyroid clonotypes above 0.001 also appeared in blood.

What was amplified from RNA transcripts were TCR beta CDR3 regions. The primer set for the first-round RT-PCR of the TCR CDR3 was HTBI. TCRdb independently ran MiXCR on the multiplex PCR reads; one entry per CDR3 protein. The table has roughly 400,000 distinct CDR3 sequences, about 14% seen once; the top ten hold approximately 27%. Germline V gene sequence: CDR1 SGHAT, CDR2 FQNNGV. The V end was cut by 7 bases, the J end by 3 bases, with 7 bases between. This CDR3 spans 11 amino acids. Orbital computed tomography and thyroid ultrasound, together with serum TRAb and thyroxine and clinical symptoms, were used for diagnoses. Fresh 10 ml peripheral blood yielded PBMCs. This clonotype was seen repeatedly, ten times or more. Its cognate antigen is unknown.

Source material: blood. This sequence was found in a man aged 50-59 years with Graves' ophthalmopathy. The chain couples TRBV11-2 to TRBJ2-7, with a possible D match to TRBD2 (5 bases). The CDR3 coding sequence is TGTGCCAGCACGGGGTACTACGAGCAGTACTTC. This encodes CASTGYYEQYF.